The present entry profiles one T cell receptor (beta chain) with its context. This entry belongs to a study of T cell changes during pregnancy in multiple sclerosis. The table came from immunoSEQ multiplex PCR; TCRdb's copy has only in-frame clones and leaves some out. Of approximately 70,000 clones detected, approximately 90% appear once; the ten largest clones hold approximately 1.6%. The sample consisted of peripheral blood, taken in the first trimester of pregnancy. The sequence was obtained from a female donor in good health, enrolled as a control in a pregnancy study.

CDR3 sequence reads: CAIRDNGQAGSGNTIYF. The DNA for the CDR3 is TGTGCCATACGAGACAATGGACAGGCCGGCTCTGGAAACACCATATATTTT. This chain joins TRBV10-3 and TRBJ1-3; TRBD1 matches at 7 bases. The CDR3 loop spans 17 amino acids. The V gene end was trimmed by 9 bases and the J gene end by 0 bases; junction bases not matched to a gene: 14. Germline CDR1 and CDR2: ENHRY and SYGVKD.